These 24 T cell receptor beta chains came from one sample sequenced in a study of beta chain features in type 1 diabetes. For these TCRs, the target antigens are not known. The study's findings and limits: Shorter TCRB CDR3s, moderately but significantly so, were found in Type 1 diabetes patients in all four CD4+ subsets.

Sequenced material consisted of expressed TCRB transcripts (all of the isolated RNA was reverse transcribed). Using immunoSEQ multiplex PCR, the repertoire was profiled, and TCRdb retains in-frame clones only, with some absent. The sample includes around 250,000 clones, roughly 14% of them seen just once. The sequenced sample consisted of naive CD4+ T cells from blood. The receptors shown here come from a man aged 25-40 years with type 1 diabetes.

The chain is built from TRBV7-2 and TRBJ2-1; D uncertain. Germline V gene sequence: CDR1 SGHTA, CDR2 FQGNSA. CDR3 length equals 15 residues. V lost 5 bases and J lost 0, with 11 bases in between. CDR3 DNA: TGTGCCAGCAGCCCCGCGAAGAGCTCCTACAATGAGCAGTTCTTC. It is translated as CASSPAKSSYNEQFF.

This rearrangement joins TRBV2 to TRBJ2-1; 9 bases fit TRBD1. The germline V gene has CDR1 SNHLY and CDR2 FYNNEI. Trimming removed 2 bases from V and 9 bases from J; junction bases left unmatched: 8. This CDR3 spans 15 amino acids. CDR3 DNA sequence: TGTGCCAGCAGTGAAAGGGGACAGGGTGGAAGTGAGCAGTTCTTC. Its protein is CASSERGQGGSEQFF.

Only a few counts were recorded for this clone. This chain uses TRBV7-2 with TRBJ2-5, with TRBD2 matching over 9 bases. The J segment lost 5 bases and the V segment lost 1 base, leaving 5 bases of the junction unmatched. This CDR3 spans 15 amino acids. CDR1 SGHTA and CDR2 FQGNSA come from the germline V gene. CDR3 coding DNA: TGTGCCAGCAGCTTAGATAGCGGGAGTATGGAGACCCAGTACTTC. Amino acid sequence: CASSLDSGSMETQYF.

The rearrangement links TRBV9 to TRBJ2-3, with D tentatively TRBD1 (6 bases). The V gene lost 4 bases and the J gene lost 0 bases, with 9 bases spanning the gap. The germline gives CDR1 SGDLS, CDR2 YYNGEE. The CDR3 is made up of 14 amino acids. As DNA, the CDR3 is TGTGCCAGCAGCCTGACAGGAAGCACAGATACGCAGTATTTT. Amino acids: CASSLTGSTDTQYF.

The chain uses TRBV29-1 and TRBJ1-3; D gene ambiguous. Germline CDR1 and CDR2: SQVTM and ANQGSEA. This CDR3 is 12 amino acids long. The V gene lost 5 bases and the J gene lost 8 bases, with 13 bases spanning the gap. The CDR3 nucleotides are TGCAGCGTTAACGGGGTGGAAGACACCATATATTTT. This encodes CSVNGVEDTIYF. Drawing the rest from reference TRBV29-1 and TRBJ1-3, the complete variable domain is SAVISQKPSRDICQRGTSLTIQCQVDSQVTMMFWYRQQPGQSLTLIATANQGSEATYESGFVIDKFPISRPNLTFSTLTVSNMSPEDSSIYLCSVNGVEDTIYFGEGSWLTVV.

The rearrangement joins TRBV6-5 to TRBJ2-2, with a possible D match to TRBD1 (7 bases). V was trimmed by 11 bases and J by 7 bases, leaving 17 bases between them. The germline V gene has CDR1 MNHEY and CDR2 SVGAGI. CDR3 size: 13 residues. CDR3 region: CAVRGAFVGELFF. The CDR3 DNA sequence: TGTGCCGTCAGGGGGGCTTTTGTCGGGGAGCTGTTTTTT.

This clone has just a few counts. CDR3 nucleotides: TGTGCCAGCAGCTTAGAGTGGCGGGGGGGCCGTAATGAGCAGTTCTTC. Amino acid sequence: CASSLEWRGGRNEQFF. The chain has TRBV11-3 and TRBJ2-1; 9 bases map to TRBD2. The CDR3 is made up of 16 amino acids. Germline CDR1 reads SGHNT; CDR2 reads YENEEA. Trimming removed 0 bases from V and 7 bases from J; junction bases left unmatched: 7.

This clone was seen a handful of times. J is TRBJ1-1 and V is TRBV6-1; weak D call: TRBD1 (6 bases). The CDR3 has 15 amino acids. V lost 1 base, J lost 0 bases, and 9 bases lay in between. Germline V lookup: CDR1 MNHNS, CDR2 SASEGT. CDR3 nucleotide sequence: TGTGCCAGCAGTGAAGGGACAGTTATGAACACTGAAGCTTTCTTT. This sequence encodes CASSEGTVMNTEAFF.

This clone has a handful of counts. The gene calls are TRBV9 and TRBJ2-7, with D possibly TRBD1 on 5 matching bases. CDR1 and CDR2 from the germline V gene are SGDLS and YYNGEE. V was trimmed by 0 bases and J by 2 bases, leaving 9 bases between them. The CDR3 has 14 residues. This CDR3 reads CASSVGQRAYEQYF. The DNA of the CDR3 is TGTGCCAGCAGCGTAGGACAGAGAGCCTACGAGCAGTACTTC.

V gene TRBV6-5 combines with J gene TRBJ1-2; perhaps TRBD1 as D (5 bases). Trimming stripped 0 bases from V and 2 bases from J, with 13 bases between. Per germline, CDR1 MNHEY and CDR2 SVGAGI. This CDR3 contains 16 residues. The CDR3 region has the DNA TGTGCCAGCAGTTACTCTGTAGTAGGGGCCAACTATGGCTACACCTTC. The encoded protein is CASSYSVVGANYGYTF.

The chain combines TRBV7-8 with TRBJ2-1, with 8 bases fitting TRBD2. The CDR3 is 16 amino acids. V lost 1 base and J lost 4; bases outside the gene matches: 6. Germline lookup yields CDR1 SGHVS and CDR2 FQNEAQ. The CDR3 region has the DNA TGTGCCAGCAGCTTAGTGATAAGCGGGAGTTACAATGAGCAGTTCTTC. Protein sequence: CASSLVISGSYNEQFF.

The chain combines TRBV15 with TRBJ1-1; D gene ambiguous. The CDR3 length is 15 residues. The V gene lost 0 bases and the J gene lost 1 base, with 9 bases spanning the gap. Germline V CDR1 and CDR2: LNHNV, YYDKDF (reference sequence). CDR3 DNA: TGTGCCACCAGCAGAGATCCTCAAGCGAACACTGAAGCTTTCTTT. It encodes CATSRDPQANTEAFF.

The gene calls are TRBV5-4 and TRBJ2-7; 8 positions match TRBD2. Germline CDR1 SGHNT, CDR2 YYREEE (reference sequence). V shed 5 bases and J 2 bases; nucleotides not matched to a gene: 15. CDR3 length: 17 residues. CDR3 region: CASSNLLAGGVTYEQYF. The CDR3 nucleotides read TGTGCCAGCAGTAACCTCCTCGCGGGAGGCGTTACCTACGAGCAGTACTTC.

The CDR3 region has the DNA TGTGCCAGCAGCTCAGGGACAGGGCGGAATGCTTTCTTT. Encoded protein: CASSSGTGRNAFF. The chain recombines TRBV7-9 with TRBJ1-1; TRBD1 matches at 9 bases. V was pared by 4 bases and J by 11 bases, with 8 bases of the junction left unmatched. The CDR3 extends over 13 amino acids. CDR1 is SEHNR, CDR2 FQNEAQ, per germline (reference sequence).

The J gene is TRBJ2-2, the V gene TRBV4-1; 11 bases match TRBD2. Germline V gives CDR1 MGHRA, CDR2 YSYEKL. There are 20 residues in the CDR3. V gave up 3 bases and J gave up 2 bases; unmatched junction bases: 14. CDR3 protein: CASSHLGASGRLRNTGELFF. The CDR3 DNA reads TGCGCCAGCAGCCATTTAGGGGCTAGCGGGAGGTTGAGAAACACCGGGGAGCTGTTTTTT.

The CDR3 DNA reads as TGTGCCAGCTCCGTAACTAGCGATGAGCAGTTCTTC. Protein: CASSVTSDEQFF. V gene TRBV18 combines with J gene TRBJ2-1; 7 positions agree with TRBD2. V lost 6 bases to trimming and J lost 8 bases; unmatched junction nucleotides: 4. Germline CDR1 reads KGHSH; CDR2 reads LQKENI. CDR3 length: 12 residues.

The V and J genes are TRBV7-2 and TRBJ2-5, with D hard to call. In germline, CDR1 is SGHTA, CDR2 FQGNSA. The CDR3 is 15 residues long. Trimming left V 1 base short and J 3 bases short, with 12 bases between. Written as DNA, the CDR3 is TGTGCCAGCAGCTTAGAAACGCGGAGAAAAGAGACCCAGTACTTC. It codes for CASSLETRRKETQYF.

The sample holds a few counts of this clone. The gene calls are TRBV12-5 and TRBJ2-2; D ambiguous. V lost 7 bases and J lost 0, with 15 bases in between. The CDR3 is 16 residues long. Germline values: CDR1 LGHNT, CDR2 FRNRAP. The CDR3 bases are TGTGCTAGTGCCCCGCTGGGCAAATCGAACACCGGGGAGCTGTTTTTT. This translates into CASAPLGKSNTGELFF.

J is TRBJ2-3 and V is TRBV30; 8 bases line up with TRBD1. The CDR3 length is 13 residues. J lost 3 bases, V lost 3 bases, and 2 bases had no gene match. Looked up from germline, CDR1 is GTSNPN and CDR2 is SVGIG (reference sequence). CDR3 sequence: CAWSRGRTDTQYF. In DNA, the CDR3 is TGTGCCTGGAGCAGGGGGCGAACAGATACGCAGTATTTT.

The chain has TRBV6-6 and TRBJ2-7; maybe TRBD2 (6 bases). Germline CDR1 reads MNHNY; CDR2 reads SVGAGI (reference sequence). The CDR3 is 13 amino acids. Trimming removed 6 bases at V and 4 bases at J, with 13 bases between. CDR3 residues: CASRVGGPYEQYF. The CDR3 region has the DNA TGTGCCAGCAGGGTCGGGGGTCCTTACGAGCAGTACTTC.

The sample holds a few counts of this clone. The chain is built from TRBV4-2 and TRBJ2-1; 8 bases are a match to TRBD1. Germline trimming cut 5 bases from V and 13 bases from J; bases unmatched to any gene: 10. The CDR3 consists of 13 residues. From germline, CDR1 is LGHNA and CDR2 YNFKEQ. The CDR3 reads CASSSPDREEQFF. The CDR3 DNA is TGTGCCAGCAGCTCTCCGGACAGGGAGGAACAGTTCTTC.

This chain uses TRBV5-6 with TRBJ2-7, with D possibly matching TRBD2 (6 bases). V lost 4 bases, J lost 2 bases, and 13 bases lay in between. Germline-derived CDR1 and CDR2 are SGHDT and YYEEEE. The CDR3 extends over 14 amino acids. The CDR3 DNA follows: TGTGCCAGCAGCCCCTTGCGGGGAACCTACGAGCAGTACTTC. It encodes CASSPLRGTYEQYF.

Only a few counts were recorded for this clone. The genes are TRBV5-1 and TRBJ2-7; TRBD2 is a possible D gene (6 bases). This CDR3 is 14 amino acids long. The germline gives CDR1 SGHRS, CDR2 YFSETQ. V shed 1 base and J shed 0 bases, with 8 bases lying between them. The CDR3 DNA follows: TGCGCCAGCAGCTTGCACGGGAGCTCCTACGAGCAGTACTTC. Amino acid sequence: CASSLHGSSYEQYF.

V and J are TRBV6-6 and TRBJ2-7; 8 bases are shared with TRBD2. The ends lost 5 bases at V and 3 bases at J; junction bases unmatched: 9. This CDR3 spans 15 amino acids. The germline gives CDR1 MNHNY, CDR2 SVGAGI (reference sequence). CDR3 residues: CASSPPGLGYYEQYF. The CDR3, as DNA: TGTGCCAGCAGTCCGCCGGGACTAGGTTACTACGAGCAGTACTTC.